Below, 14 T cell receptor beta chains from the same sample are listed, as sequenced in a study of T cells after yellow fever vaccination. TCRdb called the 5' RACE reads again in MiXCR, with one record for every CDR3 protein. The data show roughly 330,000 distinct CDR3 sequences, 4% seen once. The sample here was PBMCs, taken 5 days after the yellow fever booster vaccination. These receptors were taken from a man between 18 and 35 years old who received the YFV17D yellow fever vaccine.

Only a few counts were recorded for this clonotype. J is TRBJ2-1 and V is TRBV6-2 or TRBV6-3, with D perhaps TRBD1 (5 bases). With 6 bases removed from V and 2 bases from J, the gap between germline ends came to 11 bases. Germline loops: CDR1 MNHEY, CDR2 SVGEGT. The CDR3 is 14 amino acids. The CDR3 protein is CASRGHRTYNEQFF. The DNA for the CDR3 is TGTGCCAGCAGAGGTCACAGGACCTACAATGAGCAGTTCTTC.

This clonotype was counted a few times. This chain uses TRBV6-2 or TRBV6-3 with TRBJ1-5; TRBD1 might be the D (6 bases). Germline V gene data show CDR1 as MNHEY and CDR2 as SVGEGT. V was clipped by 8 bases and J by 2 bases, with 16 bases between them. This CDR3 has 15 amino acids. CDR3 protein: CASANEQGRNQPQHF. The DNA for the CDR3 is TGTGCCAGCGCAAACGAACAGGGTCGCAATCAGCCCCAGCATTTT.

The genes are TRBV6-2 or TRBV6-3 and TRBJ2-5; 13 bases agree with TRBD2. Trimming took 5 bases from V and 1 from J; bases not matched to a gene: 7. The CDR3 runs to 17 residues. Germline V gene sequence: CDR1 MNHEY, CDR2 SVGEGT. CDR3 sequence reads: CASSPFGLAGAQETQYF. DNA for the CDR3: TGTGCCAGCAGTCCCTTCGGACTAGCGGGGGCCCAAGAGACCCAGTACTTC.

Ten or more counts support this clonotype. The rearrangement uses TRBV6-5 and TRBJ2-5; 13 bases are a match to TRBD2. Trimming removed 3 bases from V and 0 bases from J; junction bases left unmatched: 4. CDR3 length equals 17 residues. CDR1 and CDR2 (germline): MNHEY, SVGAGI. The CDR3 reads CASSYAGLAGDQETQYF. The CDR3 DNA reads TGTGCCAGCAGTTATGCTGGACTAGCGGGGGACCAAGAGACCCAGTACTTC.

The chain joins TRBV5-1 to TRBJ2-2; tentative D call: TRBD2 (6 bases). This CDR3 region has 14 residues. Trimming cost V 8 bases and J 0 bases, with 11 bases left between them. Per germline, CDR1 SGHRS and CDR2 YFSETQ. CDR3 in amino acids: CASEAGSNTGELFF. The CDR3 nucleotides read TGCGCCAGTGAAGCGGGTTCGAACACCGGGGAGCTGTTTTTT.

This clonotype was seen ten or more times. The gene calls are TRBV19 and TRBJ2-3; D gene uncertain. Germline V CDR1 and CDR2: LNHDA, SQIVND (reference sequence). Trimming left V 5 bases short and J 2 bases short, with 11 bases between. The CDR3 has 14 residues. DNA of the CDR3: TGTGCCAGTAGTCCCCTAGACTCCACAGATACGCAGTATTTT. As protein: CASSPLDSTDTQYF. The variable domain in full, completed from reference TRBV19 and TRBJ2-3, reads DGGITQSPKYLFRKEGQNVTLSCEQNLNHDAMYWYRQDPGQGLRLIYYSQIVNDFQKGDIAEGYSVSREKKESFPLTVTSAQKNPTAFYLCASSPLDSTDTQYFGPGTRLTVL.

This chain connects TRBV10-3 to TRBJ2-7; tentative D call: TRBD1 (6 bases). CDR3 length: 15 residues. CDR1 is ENHRY, CDR2 SYGVKD, per germline. The V and J ends lost 6 bases and 0 bases respectively, with 15 bases between them. The CDR3 bases are TGTGCCATCAGCCAGCCGGACAGAGACTCCTACGAGCAGTACTTC. This gives the protein CAISQPDRDSYEQYF.

The chain employs TRBV9 and TRBJ1-1, with a weak D call TRBD1 (5 bases). V lost 4 bases and J 1 base, leaving 14 bases between the germline ends. There are 15 residues in the CDR3. From germline, CDR1 is SGDLS and CDR2 YYNGEE. The CDR3 spells CASSPQVGGNTEAFF. As DNA, the CDR3 is TGTGCCAGCAGCCCCCAGGTGGGGGGGAACACTGAAGCTTTCTTT.

This clonotype was seen only a few times. V usage is TRBV28 and J usage is TRBJ1-2; D might be TRBD1 (6 bases). Trimming stripped 3 bases from V and 3 bases from J, with 14 bases between. There are 15 residues in the CDR3. CDR1 and CDR2 from the germline V gene are MDHEN and SYDVKM. The CDR3 sequence is CASSFPGQNYYGYTF. The CDR3 nucleotides are TGTGCCAGCAGTTTCCCCGGACAGAATTACTATGGCTACACCTTC.

This clonotype was observed a handful of times. This chain connects TRBV10-3 to TRBJ2-2; 8 bases are shared with TRBD1. This CDR3 contains 17 residues. Germline V gives CDR1 ENHRY, CDR2 SYGVKD. Unmatched junction bases numbered 13, after V lost 3 bases and J lost 7 bases. The CDR3 reads CAISDEGARGQDGELFF. The CDR3 bases are TGTGCCATCAGTGATGAAGGTGCCAGGGGGCAGGACGGGGAGCTGTTTTTT.

This clonotype has ten or more counts. The chain employs TRBV10-3 and TRBJ2-1; D may be TRBD1 or TRBD2 (6 bases each). Germline CDR1 and CDR2: ENHRY and SYGVKD. Trimming stripped 6 bases from V and 6 bases from J, with 9 bases between. The CDR3 has 12 residues. As DNA, the CDR3 is TGTGCCATCAGGGAGGGGGGCAATGAGCAGTTCTTC. It is translated as CAIREGGNEQFF.

This clonotype has at least ten counts. This chain connects TRBV28 to TRBJ2-1; D perhaps matches TRBD2 (5 bases). Trimming stripped 4 bases from V and 1 base from J, with 8 bases between. Germline CDR1 is MDHEN and CDR2 is SYDVKM. The CDR3 sequence is 14 residues long. The CDR3 protein is CASSWTGSYNEQFF. DNA for the CDR3: TGTGCCAGCAGTTGGACGGGATCCTACAATGAGCAGTTCTTC. Based on the CDR3 plus reference TRBV28 and TRBJ2-1, the full variable domain is DVKVTQSSRYLVKRTGEKVFLECVQDMDHENMFWYRQDPGLGLRLIYFSYDVKMKEKGDIPEGYSVSREKKERFSLILESASTNQTSMYLCASSWTGSYNEQFFGPGTRLTVL.

This clonotype was counted a few times. The chain recombines TRBV19 with TRBJ2-5, with TRBD2 matching 15 bases. The J segment lost 4 bases and the V segment lost 5 bases, leaving 5 bases of the junction unmatched. This CDR3 comprises 16 residues. CDR1 is LNHDA, CDR2 SQIVND, per germline (reference sequence). DNA of the CDR3: TGTGCCAGTAGTCCTGGACTAGCGGGGGGGCGAGAGACCCAGTACTTC. This codes for CASSPGLAGGRETQYF.

This clonotype came up many times. The chain links TRBV24-1 to TRBJ1-2; 7 positions agree with TRBD1. The junction had 10 bases not matched to a gene; V was cut back by 3 bases and J by 4 bases. The CDR3 totals 16 residues. Germline V CDR1 and CDR2: KGHDR, SFDVKD. In DNA form, the CDR3 reads TGTGCCACCAGTGATGTCACGGGGGACAGTGCCTATGGCTACACCTTC. Translating gives CATSDVTGDSAYGYTF.